The 14 T cell receptor beta chains below were found in one sample sequenced in a study. TCRdb independently ran MiXCR on the 5' RACE reads; one entry per CDR3 protein. The sample lists about 62,000 distinct CDR3 sequences; more than 25% were seen once. The source material was tumor-infiltrating naive CD4+ T cells sorted from the breast tumor. Noted subset: naive CD4+ T cells, CD4+CD45RA+CD25-. These receptor sequences come from a female donor with breast cancer.

On this clonotype: This likely comes from a read error, as the CDR3 has no conserved phenylalanine or tryptophan at its end. The gene calls are TRBV13 and TRBJ2-7; TRBD1 might be the D (6 bases). The CDR3 is 14 residues long. The V gene lost 5 bases and the J gene lost 2 bases, with 13 bases spanning the gap. Germline V gene lookup returns CDR1 PRHDT and CDR2 FYEKMQ (reference sequence). The CDR3 region is CASSGDTKPYEQYL. For the CDR3, the DNA is TGTGCCAGCAGCGGGGACACGAAGCCCTACGAGCAGTACCTC.

This clonotype was recorded many times. J is TRBJ2-3 and V is TRBV7-2; weak D call: TRBD2 (5 bases). Trimming took off 3 bases at V and 2 bases at J, with 9 bases between the two ends. Per the germline V gene, CDR1 is SGHTA and CDR2 is FQGNSA. This CDR3 has 14 residues. The CDR3 DNA reads TGTGCCAGCAGCTTTTGGGGAGTCACAGATACGCAGTATTTT. This sequence encodes CASSFWGVTDTQYF.

This clonotype was detected ten times or more. V usage is TRBV24-1 and J usage is TRBJ2-1, with TRBD2 matching 9 bases. The CDR3 covers 19 residues. Germline CDR1 KGHDR, CDR2 SFDVKD. J gave up 0 bases and V 9 bases, and 17 bases lay outside the gene matches. CDR3 DNA sequence: TGTGCCACCCCAAGGACAGCACGCGGGAGGGTCCTCTCCTACAATGAGCAGTTCTTC. Translating gives CATPRTARGRVLSYNEQFF.

The chain carries TRBV28 and TRBJ1-5; D not resolved. This CDR3 is built from 17 residues. V lost 2 bases and J lost 2, with 16 bases in between. Germline CDR1 reads MDHEN; CDR2 reads SYDVKM. CDR3 sequence (DNA): TGTGCCAGCAGTTTAGGTGGTGGTCATCGGGGCAATCAGCCCCAGCATTTT. Amino acids: CASSLGGGHRGNQPQHF.

This clonotype was recorded only once. This chain links TRBV24-1 with TRBJ2-1; D unclear. V was clipped by 6 bases and J by 0 bases, with 8 bases between them. The CDR3 covers 14 residues. Germline V CDR1 and CDR2: KGHDR, SFDVKD. The CDR3 sequence: CATSSKSSYNEQFF. The CDR3 DNA reads as TGTGCCACCAGTTCTAAAAGCTCCTACAATGAGCAGTTCTTC.

This clonotype was observed a few times. The V gene is TRBV30, the J gene TRBJ1-6; TRBD1 aligns across 7 bases. The V gene end was trimmed by 8 bases and the J gene end by 1 base; junction bases not matched to a gene: 5. The CDR3 length is 14 residues. The germline V gene encodes CDR1 GTSNPN and CDR2 SVGIG (reference sequence). The CDR3 loop is CARQGQSYNSPLHF. Here the CDR3 DNA reads TGTGCCCGACAGGGTCAGTCCTATAATTCACCCCTCCACTTT.

V usage is TRBV20-1 and J usage is TRBJ2-7; TRBD1 aligns across 7 bases. The CDR3 runs to 15 residues. Germline V gene lookup returns CDR1 DFQATT and CDR2 SNEGSKA (reference sequence). J lost 5 bases, V lost 3 bases, and 13 bases had no gene match. The DNA for the CDR3 is TGCAGTGCTAGCGGCCAGAGGGGGCTAAATGACGAGCAGTACTTC. This sequence encodes CSASGQRGLNDEQYF.

J is TRBJ1-2 and V is TRBV29-1, with TRBD1 identical over 10 bases. Germline V lookup: CDR1 SQVTM, CDR2 ANQGSEA. With 4 bases clipped from V and 6 bases from J, the junction kept 8 bases outside the gene matches. There are 14 residues in the CDR3. CDR3 loop: CSVAQTGGQNGYTF. The CDR3 nucleotides read TGCAGCGTTGCCCAGACAGGGGGCCAGAATGGCTACACCTTC.

The V gene is TRBV5-1, the J gene TRBJ2-1, with 10 bases fitting TRBD1. V trimming: 4 bases; J trimming: 6 bases; junction bases outside the gene matches: 13. This CDR3 is 17 amino acids long. The germline V gene encodes CDR1 SGHRS and CDR2 YFSETQ. CDR3 loop: CASSPTGGTGEFNEQFF. In DNA form, the CDR3 reads TGCGCCAGCAGCCCAACGGGCGGGACAGGGGAGTTCAATGAGCAGTTCTTC.

A few counts support this clonotype. The chain is built from TRBV7-3 and TRBJ1-1, with 7 bases that match TRBD1. This CDR3 is 14 amino acids long. V shed 8 bases, J shed 5 bases, and the junction held 11 bases outside the gene matches. CDR1 is SGHTA, CDR2 FQGTGA, per germline. The CDR3 region has the DNA TGTGCCAGCGCGTCCCAAGGGGGCACGACTGAAGCTTTCTTT. Translation gives CASASQGGTTEAFF.

The chain carries TRBV7-9 and TRBJ1-2, with D unresolved. The CDR3 length is 13 residues. Germline V gene lookup returns CDR1 SEHNR and CDR2 FQNEAQ (reference sequence). V lost 4 bases and J 3 bases, leaving 9 bases between the germline ends. The CDR3 nucleotides are TGTGCCAGCAGCTCATGGGGAGACTATGGCTACACCTTC. Protein sequence: CASSSWGDYGYTF.

This clonotype was observed a handful of times. This chain links TRBV12-3 or TRBV12-4 with TRBJ1-2; the match to TRBD1 covers 8 bases. Trimming took 4 bases from V and 5 from J; bases not matched to a gene: 12. This CDR3 contains 16 residues. The CDR3 loop reads CASSSGRDRRSYGYTF. CDR3 DNA sequence: TGTGCCAGCAGTTCAGGTCGGGACAGGAGAAGTTATGGCTACACCTTC.

The chain uses TRBV20-1 and TRBJ2-7; maybe TRBD2 (6 bases). Germline V gene sequence: CDR1 DFQATT, CDR2 SNEGSKA (reference sequence). The V gene lost 3 bases and the J gene lost 3 bases, with 18 bases spanning the gap. This CDR3 region has 15 residues. The DNA of the CDR3 is TGCAGTGCTAGTCCAAAGGGACTCGCTTACTACGAGCAGTACTTC. It codes for CSASPKGLAYYEQYF.

The gene calls are TRBV20-1 and TRBJ2-3; 7 bases agree with TRBD1. The J call could be wrong; TRBJ1-5 is a better fit for the DNA end. The CDR3 contains 17 residues. CDR1 and CDR2 from the germline V gene are DFQATT and SNEGSKA (reference sequence). For the CDR3, the DNA is TGCAGTGCTAGGCGCGGTAGAGGGGGCGTCGGCACAGATACGCAGCATTTT. This encodes CSARRGRGGVGTDTQHF.